The entry below describes one TCR beta chain. Its antigen is unidentified. Germline V gives CDR1 SNHLY, CDR2 FYNNEI. Trimming stripped 6 bases from V and 2 bases from J, with 14 bases between. The CDR3 loop spans 15 amino acids. Sorted-subset replicate PCR reactions contained 200 ng DNA, corresponding to around 30,000 T cell genomes. Assay used: immunoSEQ multiplex PCR; TCRdb lists only in-frame clones, some missing. The sample lists 330,000 or so clones, approximately 79% seen once, with about a tenth in the top ten. The sample is drawn from a study of shared clonotypes between healthy human individuals. General observations from the study: What naive subsets generally showed was a larger estimated richness than memory subsets showed. The study drew on few donors, limiting represented genetic and exposure-history diversity.

Healthy and HIV-negative, the adult donors had no recent acute infections or vaccinations. The J gene is TRBJ1-5, the V gene TRBV2, with D possibly matching TRBD1 (5 bases). This TCR was recovered from a man aged 30 to 45 in good health. Sequencing was carried out using memory CD4+ T cells sorted from blood. Subset here: CD45RA-negative fraction. CDR3 in amino acids: CASSSWGGGNQPQHF. For the CDR3, the DNA is TGTGCCAGCAGCAGTTGGGGGGGTGGCAATCAGCCCCAGCATTTT.